These 26 T cell receptor beta chains originate from one sample sequenced in a study of metastatic and nonmetastatic thyroid tumors. Every patient underwent thyroid surgery untreated. TCRdb re-called clones from the PCR reads using MiXCR. The repertoire has tens of thousands of clones, under 25% of them found once; the top ten carry roughly 14%. Sequenced input: blood. The receptor set was obtained from a female donor with papillary thyroid cancer or a benign thyroid nodule (not recorded which). Some clones in this sample may be carry-over from other donors' samples.

This clone was seen at least ten times. The J gene is TRBJ2-1, the V gene TRBV11-2; D is perhaps TRBD2 (5 bases). The CDR3 is made up of 14 amino acids. V dropped 7 bases and J dropped 7 bases, with 17 bases sitting between them. Germline V gene data show CDR1 as SGHAT and CDR2 as FQNNGV. The CDR3 DNA sequence: TGTGCCAGCAATACCGGCCCCCCGGGAAATGAGCAGTTCTTC. Translated, it gives CASNTGPPGNEQFF.

About this clone: At one end the junction does not follow the germline gene, possibly because of a read error. This same CDR3 is encoded by further DNA sequences in the sample. The chain joins TRBV20-1 to TRBJ2-5; D may be TRBD1 (5 bases). Germline V gives CDR1 DFQATT, CDR2 SNEGSKA (reference sequence). The CDR3 sequence is 12 residues long. The CDR3 reads CSAGRALETQYF. Written as DNA, the CDR3 is TGTAGTGCAGGCAGGGCTTTAGAGACCCAGTACTTC.

The chain joins TRBV7-8 to TRBJ2-7; unclear D gene. This CDR3 has 13 residues. V was pared by 4 bases and J by 6 bases, with 13 bases between. Germline assignment: CDR1 SGHVS and CDR2 FQNEAQ. CDR3 loop: CASSSTGNGEQYV. For the CDR3, the DNA is TGTGCCAGCAGCTCCACTGGAAACGGCGAGCAGTACGTC.

This clone was counted a few times. This rearrangement joins TRBV7-2 to TRBJ1-2, with D possibly TRBD1 on 6 matching bases. The CDR3 has 15 amino acids. The V end was cut by 7 bases, the J end by 3 bases, with 18 bases between. Germline V gene sequence: CDR1 SGHTA, CDR2 FQGNSA. CDR3 sequence (DNA): TGTGCCAGCAACCTCCCGGGAGGGGGACACTATGGCTACACCTTC. It specifies CASNLPGGGHYGYTF.

This clone was counted only a few times. A much larger clone differs from this one at a single base, so this may be a read error. The rearrangement uses TRBV11-1 and TRBJ2-2, with D tentatively TRBD1 (5 bases). The length of the CDR3 is 16 residues. The germline V gene has CDR1 SGHAT and CDR2 FQDESV (reference sequence). Here the CDR3 reads CASRWGTRTNTVELFF. The DNA for the CDR3 is TGTGCCAGCAGATGGGGCACACGAACGAACACCGTGGAGCTGTTTTTT.

There are many counts of this clone. J is TRBJ2-2 and V is TRBV24-1; TRBD1 matches 7 bases. Germline assignment: CDR1 KGHDR and CDR2 SFDVKD. Germline trimming cut 4 bases from V and 11 bases from J; bases unmatched to any gene: 6. The CDR3 consists of 13 residues. The CDR3 is CATSDRTGLELFF. The CDR3 DNA reads TGTGCCACCAGTGACCGGACAGGATTAGAGCTGTTTTTT.

The V gene is TRBV3-1, the J gene TRBJ2-7, with TRBD2 identical over 9 bases. This CDR3 has 15 amino acids. J was trimmed by 2 bases and V by 6 bases; bases with no gene match: 8. Germline V gene sequence: CDR1 LGHDT, CDR2 YNNKEL (reference sequence). CDR3 nucleotides: TGTGCCAGCAGTGAAGCGCCTAGCGGGACCTACGAGCAGTACTTC. Protein sequence: CASSEAPSGTYEQYF.

The chain couples TRBV20-1 to TRBJ2-1; 8 nucleotides match TRBD2. J was trimmed by 0 bases and V by 7 bases; bases with no gene match: 5. Germline-derived CDR1 and CDR2 are DFQATT and SNEGSKA (reference sequence). The CDR3 runs to 14 residues. In DNA, the CDR3 is TGCAGTGATATACGGGGGGGCTCCTACAATGAGCAGTTCTTC. Protein sequence: CSDIRGGSYNEQFF.

The gene calls are TRBV11-2 and TRBJ2-5, with 7 nucleotides matching TRBD1. Per germline, CDR1 SGHAT and CDR2 FQNNGV. The CDR3 covers 14 residues. Losses at the gene ends were 5 bases for V and 5 bases for J; bases not matched to a gene: 8. Written as DNA, the CDR3 is TGTGCCAGCAGCGAGACAGGGCTGAAGGAGACCCAGTACTTC. It is translated as CASSETGLKETQYF.

This clone came up many times. V gene TRBV14 combines with J gene TRBJ2-3; D is ambiguous. CDR1 is SGHDN and CDR2 is FVKESK in the germline V gene. This CDR3 has 11 amino acids. The V end was cut by 5 bases, the J end by 2 bases, with 2 bases between. The CDR3 DNA sequence: TGTGCCAGCAGCACCACAGATACGCAGTATTTT. Translating gives CASSTTDTQYF.

V and J are TRBV6-1 and TRBJ2-3; 10 positions match TRBD2. V was clipped by 11 bases and J by 2 bases; unmatched bases: 22. This CDR3 spans 19 amino acids. The germline CDR1 and CDR2 sequences are MNHNS and SASEGT. The CDR3 DNA is TGTGCCGGCACATACCTTATCAGGGTACTAGCGGGATCCACAGATACGCAGTATTTT. Encoded protein: CAGTYLIRVLAGSTDTQYF.

This clone was detected ten times or more. This may be a read error: a much more frequent sequence differs by one nucleotide. The chain couples TRBV6-2 or TRBV6-3 to TRBJ1-1; TRBD1 aligns across 8 bases. Germline CDR1 MNHEY, CDR2 SVGEGT. This CDR3 has 15 amino acids. CDR3 nucleotide sequence: TGTGCCAGCAGCACAACCCGACAGGGGAACACTGAAGCCTTCTTT. This encodes CASSTTRQGNTEAFF.

Ten or more counts support this clone. For the CDR3, the DNA is TGTGCCAGCAGTGAAGGTCAGGGAGGAGAGACCCAGTACTTC. Translation gives CASSEGQGGETQYF. J is TRBJ2-5 and V is TRBV6-4, with a possible D match to TRBD2 (6 bases). CDR1 is MRHNA and CDR2 is SNTAGT in the germline V gene. This CDR3 is 14 amino acids long. V was clipped by 3 bases and J by 4 bases, with 12 bases between them.

This chain links TRBV6-2 or TRBV6-3 with TRBJ2-7; 7 bases are a match to TRBD2. Germline assignment: CDR1 MNHEY and CDR2 SVGEGT. The CDR3 is 18 residues long. The V and J ends lost 2 bases and 2 bases, in that order; junction bases with no gene match: 15. The CDR3 protein is CASSYRGMWEGRPYEQYF. The CDR3 DNA follows: TGTGCCAGCAGTTACCGTGGGATGTGGGAGGGCCGCCCCTACGAGCAGTACTTC.

This clone is termed medium-sized. V and J are TRBV6-5 and TRBJ1-6; D not certain. Germline values: CDR1 MNHEY, CDR2 SVGAGI. Trimming pared 2 bases from V and 5 bases from J, leaving 13 bases between. CDR3 length: 16 residues. CDR3 sequence (DNA): TGTGCCAGCAGTTACCTAGCCGCCTGGGATAATTCACCCCTCCACTTT. It yields the protein CASSYLAAWDNSPLHF.

The gene calls are TRBV5-1 and TRBJ2-6; 9 bases align to TRBD1. Germline V gives CDR1 SGHRS, CDR2 YFSETQ. Losses at the gene ends were 5 bases for V and 0 bases for J; bases not matched to a gene: 3. The CDR3 has 16 amino acids. CDR3 residues: CASSWDRDSGANVLTF. The CDR3 bases are TGCGCCAGCAGTTGGGACAGGGACTCTGGGGCCAACGTCCTGACTTTC.

This clone is judged medium-sized. The rearrangement links TRBV5-1 to TRBJ2-7; possibly TRBD2 for D (6 bases). Trimming left V 1 base short and J 0 bases short, with 20 bases between. Germline loops: CDR1 SGHRS, CDR2 YFSETQ. CDR3 size: 18 residues. CDR3 protein: CASSLIPIGRGHSYEQYF. The CDR3 bases are TGCGCCAGCAGCTTGATCCCGATAGGGCGGGGCCACTCCTACGAGCAGTACTTC.

The chain uses TRBV5-1 and TRBJ2-3, with D tentatively TRBD1 or TRBD2 (6 bases each). The germline gives CDR1 SGHRS, CDR2 YFSETQ. V was shortened by 2 bases and J by 2 bases, with 18 bases between the two germline ends. The CDR3 covers 17 residues. CDR3 residues: CASSLAGVRGLTDTQYF. In DNA form, the CDR3 reads TGCGCCAGCAGCTTAGCAGGGGTACGGGGGCTCACAGATACGCAGTATTTT.

This clone was counted many times. V and J are TRBV11-3 and TRBJ2-1; weak D call: TRBD2 (6 bases). Germline loops: CDR1 SGHNT, CDR2 YENEEA. The length of the CDR3 is 15 residues. V was trimmed by 5 bases and J by 10 bases, leaving 21 bases between them. The CDR3 coding sequence is TGTGCCAGCAGCATGCTAGGGGAGCTGGCGGGGGAGCAGTTCTTC. The encoded protein is CASSMLGELAGEQFF. Full variable domain (missing parts from reference TRBV11-3 and TRBJ2-1): EAGVVQSPRYKIIEKKQPVAFWCNPISGHNTLYWYLQNLGQGPELLIRYENEEAVDDSQLPKDRFSAERLKGVDSTLKIQPAELGDSAVYLCASSMLGELAGEQFFGPGTRLTVL.

Many counts were recorded for this clone. The chain has TRBV5-5 and TRBJ2-1; no firm D call. V lost 2 bases and J 7 bases, leaving 13 bases between the germline ends. Germline CDR1 is SGHKS and CDR2 is YYEKEE (reference sequence). This CDR3 has 14 residues. The CDR3 loop is CASSLSSSRNEQFF. The CDR3 DNA is TGTGCCAGCAGCTTATCCAGCAGTAGGAATGAGCAGTTCTTC.

This chain joins TRBV6-1 and TRBJ1-2; D is perhaps TRBD1 (5 bases). Germline lookup yields CDR1 MNHNS and CDR2 SASEGT. V dropped 6 bases and J dropped 6 bases, with 26 bases sitting between them. The CDR3 runs 17 residues. For the CDR3, the DNA is TGTGCCAGCAGACCCCTATGTAGGGGCGCGGGCGGCCATGGCTACACCTTC. Protein sequence: CASRPLCRGAGGHGYTF.

This chain uses TRBV20-1 with TRBJ2-1, with 15 bases matching TRBD2. This CDR3 is built from 16 residues. Germline V CDR1 and CDR2: DFQATT, SNEGSKA (reference sequence). J was trimmed by 9 bases and V by 0 bases; bases with no gene match: 6. As DNA, the CDR3 is TGCAGTGCTAGAGAAGGTGGGACTAGCGGGAGGCTTGAGCAGTTCTTC. Residues: CSAREGGTSGRLEQFF.

This clone appeared a few times. In this CDR3 the conserved last residue, phenylalanine or tryptophan, is missing, so a read error is likely. The rearrangement uses TRBV19 and TRBJ1-2, with no clear D. V lost 6 bases, J lost 5 bases, and 10 bases lay in between. Germline CDR1 is LNHDA and CDR2 is SQIVND (reference sequence). This CDR3 comprises 12 residues. The CDR3 here is CASRVGLYGYTL. The CDR3 region has the DNA TGTGCCAGTAGAGTGGGATTATATGGCTACACCCTC.

The chain couples TRBV30 to TRBJ2-2; TRBD1 is a possible D gene (6 bases). The germline V gene has CDR1 GTSNPN and CDR2 SVGIG (reference sequence). Trimming took off 2 bases at V and 2 bases at J, with 12 bases between the two ends. This CDR3 has 15 amino acids. CDR3 sequence (DNA): TGTGCCTGGAGTAGGTCAGGGGCCAACACCGGGGAGCTGTTTTTT. Amino acid sequence: CAWSRSGANTGELFF.

This clone was counted many times. The chain combines TRBV5-4 with TRBJ1-2; tentatively, D is TRBD1 (6 bases). The CDR3 totals 15 residues. CDR1 is SGHNT, CDR2 YYREEE, per germline (reference sequence). The V and J ends lost 0 bases and 8 bases respectively, with 17 bases between them. The CDR3: CASSLETNRAGGYTF. The CDR3 DNA reads as TGTGCCAGCAGCTTGGAGACGAACAGGGCCGGGGGCTACACCTTC.

In this sample, this clone turned up many times. Germline and junction disagree at one end, which may indicate a read error. This chain joins TRBV28 and TRBJ2-3, with 7 positions matching TRBD2. CDR1 MDHEN and CDR2 SYDVKM come from the germline V gene. This CDR3 is built from 15 residues. In DNA form, the CDR3 reads TGTGCCAGCAGTCCTGGGGGAGGGCTGAAAGATATGCAGTATTTT. Translated: CASSPGGGLKDMQYF. The full variable domain, with the rest looked up from reference TRBV28 and TRBJ2-3, is DVKVTQSSRYLVKRTGEKVFLECVQDMDHENMFWYRQDPGLGLRLIYFSYDVKMKEKGDIPEGYSVSREKKERFSLILESASTNQTSMYLCASSPGGGLKDMQYFGPGTRLTVL.